Listed here are 5 T cell receptor beta chains from one sample, sequenced in a study of blood T cell repertoires in COVID-19. Profiled with immunoSEQ multiplex PCR; TCRdb holds only in-frame clones, not every one. The sample lists fewer than 350,000 clones, about nine tenths seen once, with approximately 12% in the top ten. The sample consisted of peripheral blood. The receptors derive from a woman aged 30 to 39 with COVID-19, enrolled during active disease.

This chain links TRBV28 with TRBJ2-1; D unresolved. Trimming removed 3 bases at V and 10 bases at J, with 19 bases between. Per the germline V gene, CDR1 is MDHEN and CDR2 is SYDVKM. The CDR3 is 15 amino acids. CDR3: CASSFLPLTGKEQFF. CDR3 in DNA: TGTGCCAGCAGTTTCCTCCCCCTCACTGGTAAGGAGCAGTTCTTC.

The gene calls are TRBV11-2 and TRBJ2-7; 7 nucleotides line up with TRBD1. The CDR3 totals 15 residues. Per germline, CDR1 SGHAT and CDR2 FQNNGV. The junction had 9 bases not matched to a gene; V was cut back by 7 bases and J by 0 bases. The CDR3 region is CASTASRTGSYEQYF. In DNA form, the CDR3 reads TGTGCCAGCACCGCCTCTAGGACAGGCTCCTACGAGCAGTACTTC.

This chain joins TRBV7-9 and TRBJ2-7, with D maybe TRBD2 (6 bases). Trimming pared 1 base from V and 2 bases from J, leaving 15 bases between. The CDR3 extends over 16 amino acids. Germline V gene lookup returns CDR1 SEHNR and CDR2 FQNEAQ (reference sequence). The CDR3 loop reads CASSLETRGTPYEQYF. The CDR3 region has the DNA TGTGCCAGCAGCTTAGAAACACGGGGGACCCCCTACGAGCAGTACTTC.

This chain uses TRBV4-2 with TRBJ1-6, with a tentative D call TRBD1 (5 bases). V dropped 1 base and J dropped 0 bases, with 13 bases sitting between them. Germline CDR1 is LGHNA and CDR2 is YNFKEQ. This CDR3 has 18 amino acids. The CDR3, as DNA: TGTGCCAGCAGCCAAGGGCCAGGGTTAAGCTCCTATAATTCACCCCTCCACTTT. Translation: CASSQGPGLSSYNSPLHF.

The chain's CDR3 is CASSHQTTGEQYF. CDR3 sequence (DNA): TGCGCCAGCAGCCATCAGACCACGGGGGAGCAGTACTTC. The rearrangement joins TRBV4-1 to TRBJ2-7, with D tentatively TRBD2 (5 bases). With 3 bases removed from V and 7 bases from J, the gap between germline ends came to 13 bases. Germline V gene sequence: CDR1 MGHRA, CDR2 YSYEKL. The CDR3 consists of 13 residues.